These T cell receptor beta chains were read from a single sample in a study of PD-1 blockade in classical Hodgkin lymphoma. Sequenced by immunoSEQ multiplex PCR; TCRdb stores in-frame clones only, minus some. The table has 60,000 or so clones, more than 90% seen once; the top ten hold about 9.6%. The sequencing here drew on peripheral blood mononuclear cells (PBMCs), taken at baseline. The receptors come from a human donor with classical Hodgkin lymphoma. Both conserved end residues are part of each CDR3. The D gene is left open where the match is weak.

J gene	D gene	V gene	CDR3 protein
TRBJ2-3	TRBD2	TRBV15	CATSRGGAGGRTDTQYF
TRBJ2-7	.	TRBV4-1	CASSQVMRGHEQYF
TRBJ2-2	.	TRBV5-4	CASSFGGTGELFF
TRBJ2-2	TRBD1	TRBV15	CATSRGPLSGGRGELFF
TRBJ2-1	.	TRBV5-4	CASSPTGGRYNEQFF
TRBJ2-7	.	TRBV2	CASRDQDEQYF
TRBJ2-7	TRBD1	TRBV7-2	CASSSGQPYEQYF
TRBJ1-5	.	TRBV28	CASSFIGVSNQPQHF
TRBJ2-1	TRBD1	TRBV6-1	CASRGQGAYNEQFF
TRBJ2-1	TRBD2	TRBV19	CASSIAQTSMGQFF
TRBJ2-1	TRBD2	TRBV2	CASRYRTSGDNEQFF
TRBJ2-7	TRBD1	TRBV5-5	CASSTGTGQIYEQYF
TRBJ1-1	.	TRBV5-1	CASSRRVGNTEAFF
TRBJ2-3	.	TRBV7-2	CASSLDVGTPTSTDTQYF
TRBJ2-5	.	TRBV2	CASSDEGGALGETQYF
TRBJ2-7	.	TRBV29-1	CSVETGNFYEQYF
TRBJ2-5	TRBD1	TRBV7-6	CASSLGVTGGLQETQYF
TRBJ2-7	.	TRBV6-1	CASSEGGSYEQYF
TRBJ2-1	TRBD2	TRBV29-1	CSVGATAGGPYNEQFF
TRBJ1-1	.	TRBV30	CAWSVQLNTEAFF
TRBJ2-3	TRBD2	TRBV29-1	CSVDPLAGSTDTQYF
TRBJ1-5	TRBD1	TRBV10-1	CASSRDRRTYSNQPQHF
TRBJ2-7	.	TRBV27	CASSSSGPSYEQYF
TRBJ1-2	.	TRBV2	CATTVGAYVGYTF
TRBJ2-1	TRBD2	TRBV5-6	CASSLRTSGVGSSYNEQFF
TRBJ2-3	.	TRBV9	CASSSQDLNTDTQYF
TRBJ2-1	.	TRBV5-4	CASSLTGRQIYNEQFF
TRBJ2-7	TRBD1	TRBV4-1	CASSPDRGHYEQYF
TRBJ2-3	TRBD2	TRBV6-1	CASRPTSGVPDTQYF
TRBJ2-1	.	TRBV28	CASSLLAGDYNEQFF
TRBJ2-3	.	TRBV7-2	CASSLGVVDTQYF
TRBJ2-1	.	TRBV9	CASSVGLSDEQFF
TRBJ2-7	.	TRBV28	CASSSEGGYEQYF
TRBJ2-1	.	TRBV5-1	CASNRDSYNEQFF
TRBJ2-4	TRBD2	TRBV6-1	CASSEAGTSPWGIQYF
TRBJ2-2	.	TRBV2	CASTGTKGGTGELFF
TRBJ1-1	.	TRBV5-4	CASFALLEGPHAEAFF
TRBJ1-3	.	TRBV28	CASSQQTGQNTIYF
TRBJ2-3	TRBD2	TRBV5-1	CASSLASGGADTQYF
TRBJ1-1	.	TRBV2	CASSAPAYEAFF
TRBJ1-3	TRBD1	TRBV25-1	CASSEHRGNGNTIYF
TRBJ1-6	.	TRBV11-3	CASSRGPNSPLHF
TRBJ1-3	.	TRBV5-1	CASSLVPGNSGNTIYF
TRBJ1-1	.	TRBV29-1	CSVRGNTEAFF
TRBJ1-4	.	TRBV5-8	CASSLAGGVDNEKLFF
TRBJ2-5	.	TRBV5-1	CASSLDTSQETQYF
TRBJ1-2	TRBD1	TRBV4-2	CASSHSDRAYGYTF
TRBJ1-5	TRBD1	TRBV5-1	CASSLGQGQPQHF
TRBJ1-4	.	TRBV9	CASSAQWGTNEKLFF
TRBJ2-1	TRBD2	TRBV7-8	CASGLAGAGNEQFF
TRBJ2-1	.	TRBV18	CASSPISWSSYNEQFF
TRBJ1-4	TRBD1	TRBV4-1	CASSQGTGDHEKLFF
TRBJ1-5	TRBD1	TRBV5-5	CASSPGQGYQPQHF
TRBJ2-2	.	TRBV13	CASSFRVPGELFF